Listed below are T cell receptor beta chains from one sample, sequenced in a study of cytomegalovirus exposure and HLA in healthy donors. Using immunoSEQ multiplex PCR, the repertoire was profiled, and TCRdb retains in-frame clones only, with some absent. This table holds roughly 120,000 clones, about 80% found once. Sequencing was done on a sample of PBMCs. These receptors were taken from a man in his sixties in good health and CMV-seropositive. The CDR3 runs from the conserved cysteine through the conserved F or W.

j_call,v_call,cdr3_aa
TRBJ1-5,TRBV2,CASSEETGVQPQHF
TRBJ2-3,TRBV18,CASSPNQQGNTDTQYF
TRBJ2-7,TRBV5-6,CASSVNLGRGEQYF
TRBJ1-1,TRBV7-3,CASSLMDSVNTEAFF
TRBJ2-2,TRBV19,CASSEQRNTGELFF
TRBJ2-5,TRBV5-1,CASSLEGLAGEGETQYF
TRBJ1-1,TRBV25-1,CASSVGQGMNTEAFF
TRBJ2-7,TRBV28,CASSLLSRLNEQYF
-,TRBV4-1,CASSQAPIPGAYEQYF
TRBJ2-1,TRBV19,CASSIRTSGTNEQFF
TRBJ1-1,TRBV15,CATSRDLARNTEAFF
TRBJ1-5,TRBV7-9,CSSSLYQGVGNQPQHF
TRBJ2-7,TRBV18,CASSATSGTIYEQYF
TRBJ2-1,TRBV27,CASSPPPGLAGGSYNEQFF
TRBJ2-3,TRBV6-1,CASVYGTGTTDTQYF
TRBJ1-2,TRBV19,CASSMGAASTIYGYTF
TRBJ2-3,TRBV29-1,CSVRPRTGGGFARTQYF
TRBJ1-2,TRBV14,CASSLHATETYGYTF
TRBJ2-7,TRBV6-6,CASTRTGATYEQYF
TRBJ1-5,TRBV30,CAWSVRRNQPQHF
TRBJ2-7,TRBV14,CASSHRDRETEQYF
TRBJ1-2,TRBV6-5,CAGRSPNYGYTF
TRBJ2-7,TRBV19,CASSRTGAGGGEQYF
TRBJ2-2,TRBV28,CASRGGGGTGELFF
TRBJ2-1,TRBV7-3,CASSLGDTHHEQFF
TRBJ1-1,TRBV5-5,CASSFGENTEAFF
TRBJ2-2,TRBV10-3,CATHSGGANGGELFF
TRBJ1-2,TRBV6-5,CASREWDSPNYGYTF